The 8 T cell receptor beta chains reported below all come from one sample, sequenced in a study of Graves' ophthalmopathy and Graves' hyperthyroidism. The authors amplified TCR beta CDR3 regions, and they did so from RNA transcripts for repertoire sequencing. Amplification began with first-round RT-PCR using HTBI primers, then second-round multiplex PCR was performed. TCRdb analysed the multiplex PCR reads with MiXCR anew, one entry per CDR3 protein. The sample records 300,000 to 400,000 distinct CDR3 sequences, 15% to 20% being singletons. The sequenced sample consisted of peripheral blood. These receptors were taken from an adult man with Graves' ophthalmopathy.

This clonotype was seen many times. The rearrangement uses TRBV15 and TRBJ2-7; 8 bases fit TRBD1. The CDR3 is 15 amino acids. Looked up from germline, CDR1 is LNHNV and CDR2 is YYDKDF (reference sequence). The V segment lost 3 bases and the J segment 5 bases; nucleotides outside the gene matches: 9. The CDR3 nucleotides read TGTGCCACCAGCAGGGCGGACAGGGAGGTAGACGAGCAGTACTTC. Protein sequence: CATSRADREVDEQYF.

This clonotype was seen at least ten times. At one end the junction does not follow the germline gene, possibly because of a read error. The chain links TRBV29-1 to TRBJ1-1, with unresolved D. The V gene's germline CDR1 is SQVTM and CDR2 ANQGSEA. The CDR3 consists of 12 residues. The CDR3 here is CSVEGARTGAFF. The CDR3, as DNA: TGCAGCGTTGAAGGGGCTCGGACTGGAGCTTTCTTT.

This clonotype occurred many times. The chain recombines TRBV30 with TRBJ2-5, with TRBD1 matching over 8 bases. Germline trimming cut 3 bases from V and 4 bases from J; bases unmatched to any gene: 4. CDR1 is GTSNPN and CDR2 is SVGIG in the germline V gene (reference sequence). The CDR3 sequence is 13 residues long. The CDR3 loop reads CAWRPTGAETQYF. CDR3 nucleotide sequence: TGTGCCTGGAGACCGACAGGGGCAGAGACCCAGTACTTC.

This clonotype came up many times. The chain links TRBV7-6 to TRBJ2-5; 10 bases match TRBD1. The CDR3 has 15 amino acids. CDR1 is SGHVS, CDR2 FNYEAQ, per germline. V dropped 5 bases and J dropped 4; count of bases not matched to a gene: 7. CDR3 in DNA: TGTGCCAGCAGCAGGGCGGGACAGGGGTCAGAGACCCAGTACTTC. This codes for CASSRAGQGSETQYF.

Ten or more counts support this clonotype. The chain employs TRBV6-1 and TRBJ2-2; D tentatively reads TRBD1 or TRBD2 (6 bases each). In germline, CDR1 is MNHNS, CDR2 SASEGT. This CDR3 has 14 amino acids. Trimming removed 2 bases at V and 5 bases at J, with 9 bases between. The CDR3 here is CASSERGETGELFF. CDR3 in DNA: TGTGCCAGCAGTGAAAGGGGGGAGACCGGGGAGCTGTTTTTT.

The table lists this clonotype with many counts. The chain carries TRBV6-5 and TRBJ1-2; D not resolved. The CDR3 length is 12 residues. Germline V lookup: CDR1 MNHEY, CDR2 SVGAGI. V was clipped by 6 bases and J by 9 bases, with 14 bases between them. CDR3: CASSGLLFSYTF. CDR3 bases: TGTGCCAGCAGCGGACTGTTATTTAGCTACACCTTC.

The rearrangement uses TRBV12-3 or TRBV12-4 and TRBJ1-2; tentative D call: TRBD1 (5 bases). Trimming left V 8 bases short and J 4 bases short, with 14 bases between. This CDR3 contains 13 residues. The DNA of the CDR3 is TGTGCCAGCGCGTACGGGGGTGGCTATGGCTACACCTTC. Translating it yields CASAYGGGYGYTF.

This clonotype was observed many times. V and J are TRBV6-5 and TRBJ1-1; perhaps TRBD1 as D (5 bases). Germline CDR1 MNHEY, CDR2 SVGAGI. The CDR3 consists of 14 residues. V lost 0 bases and J lost 8, with 13 bases in between. The DNA of the CDR3 is TGTGCCAGCAGTTACTCACCTAACGGGGGAGAAGCTTTCTTT. As protein: CASSYSPNGGEAFF.